The 22 T cell receptor beta chains given below trace back to one sample, sequenced in a study of post-analysis software for immune sequencing data. These receptors have no identified antigens. Prepared libraries of TCR beta cDNA carried unique molecular identifiers. TCRdb reanalysed the PCR reads using MiXCR and keeps one entry per CDR3 protein. The table includes over 700,000 distinct CDR3 sequences, about 32% detected once. Study-level results: The study found TRBV5-6, TRBV5-1 and TRBV20-1 among roughly 5 TRBV segments more frequent in patients than controls.

Sequencing was carried out using blood. These receptors were collected from a girl aged 5-17 years with multiple sclerosis.

This clonotype was picked up a small number of times. The gene calls are TRBV29-1 and TRBJ2-6; the match to TRBD1 covers 7 bases. CDR1 SQVTM and CDR2 ANQGSEA come from the germline V gene. CDR3 length: 19 residues. J was trimmed by 0 bases and V by 1 base; bases with no gene match: 12. This CDR3 reads CSVEAPQYRGFSGANVLTF. The CDR3 DNA follows: TGCAGCGTTGAAGCTCCCCAGTACAGGGGATTCTCTGGGGCCAACGTCCTGACTTTC.

This clonotype was seen a few times. The chain links TRBV28 to TRBJ2-5; D gene uncertain. CDR3 length: 14 amino acids. Germline values: CDR1 MDHEN, CDR2 SYDVKM. V was trimmed by 3 bases and J by 5 bases, leaving 13 bases between them. The CDR3 bases are TGTGCCAGCAGTTTGGAGTTACGTGGGGAGACCCAGTACTTC. As protein: CASSLELRGETQYF.

This clonotype was counted only a few times. The genes are TRBV20-1 and TRBJ2-5, with D perhaps matching TRBD1 or TRBD2 (6 bases each). The J call may be mistaken, given a closer DNA end match to TRBJ2-7. The CDR3 has 15 amino acids. Germline lookup yields CDR1 DFQATT and CDR2 SNEGSKA (reference sequence). The CDR3 sequence is CSATSGRDTRDEQYF. The DNA of the CDR3 is TGCAGTGCTACCTCAGGGCGGGACACCCGGGACGAGCAGTACTTC.

This clonotype appeared a few times. In DNA form, the CDR3 reads TGTGCCAGCAGTTACTCGAGAAACAATCAGCCCCAGCATTTT. Translating gives CASSYSRNNQPQHF. The chain is built from TRBV6-2 or TRBV6-3 and TRBJ1-5, with D unresolved. This CDR3 has 14 amino acids. The germline gives CDR1 MNHEY, CDR2 SVGEGT. V lost 0 bases to trimming and J lost 3 bases, with 6 bases between them.

This clonotype was observed a handful of times. The CDR3 loop reads CASSPAGALYEQYF. The DNA of the CDR3 is TGTGCCAGCAGCCCCGCGGGGGCCCTATACGAGCAGTACTTC. The chain has TRBV3-1 and TRBJ2-4; maybe TRBD2 (7 bases). The J call may be wrong; the DNA end is better matched by TRBJ2-7. Germline-derived CDR1 and CDR2 are LGHDT and YNNKEL (reference sequence). The CDR3 runs to 14 residues.

This clonotype was picked up a small number of times. The rearrangement links TRBV5-1 to TRBJ2-6; D may be TRBD2 (5 bases). CDR3 length: 17 amino acids. Germline CDR1 and CDR2: SGHRS and YFSETQ. V lost 0 bases to trimming and J lost 2 bases, with 12 bases between them. The CDR3: CASSLVSTSPGANVLTF. CDR3 nucleotides: TGCGCCAGCAGCTTGGTATCTACTAGTCCTGGGGCCAACGTCCTGACTTTC.

This clonotype was counted a few times. CDR3 in amino acids: CSPPPRDNYGYTF. CDR3 DNA: TGCAGTCCGCCCCCCCGGGACAATTATGGCTACACCTTC. The rearrangement joins TRBV20-1 to TRBJ1-2, with D tentatively TRBD1 (6 bases). The germline gives CDR1 DFQATT, CDR2 SNEGSKA (reference sequence). V lost 8 bases, J lost 5 bases, and 18 bases lay in between. This CDR3 is built from 13 residues.

J is TRBJ2-1 and V is TRBV20-1; 12 bases agree with TRBD2. The CDR3 is 14 amino acids. Trimming at V came to 6 bases and at J to 7 bases, leaving 7 bases not matched to a gene. Germline CDR1 and CDR2: DFQATT and SNEGSKA (reference sequence). For the CDR3, the DNA is TGCAGTGCCCCACTAGCGGGGGGCGCAAATGAGCAGTTCTTC. As protein: CSAPLAGGANEQFF.

The V and J genes are TRBV5-1 and TRBJ1-4; 7 nucleotides align to TRBD1. CDR3 size: 15 residues. The J segment lost 3 bases and the V segment lost 4 bases, leaving 6 bases of the junction unmatched. Germline assignment: CDR1 SGHRS and CDR2 YFSETQ. The DNA of the CDR3 is TGCGCCAGCAGCGGGGCCGGGACAGCTAATGAAAAACTGTTTTTT. It yields the protein CASSGAGTANEKLFF.

This clonotype showed up just a few times. This chain joins TRBV28 and TRBJ1-2, with a possible D match to TRBD1 (6 bases). The CDR3 totals 16 residues. The germline V gene encodes CDR1 MDHEN and CDR2 SYDVKM. V was clipped by 5 bases and J by 5 bases, with 21 bases between them. The DNA of the CDR3 is TGTGCCAGCAGTATCAGGGGCCCCCTTCCACTATATGGCTACACCTTC. Amino acids: CASSIRGPLPLYGYTF.

The chain has TRBV10-1 and TRBJ2-1; tentative D call: TRBD2 (6 bases). With 4 bases removed from V and 10 bases from J, the gap between germline ends came to 17 bases. The germline V gene encodes CDR1 WNHNN and CDR2 SYGVQD (reference sequence). The CDR3 length is 14 residues. CDR3 protein: CASSVRFGGTEQFF. The DNA for the CDR3 is TGCGCCAGCAGTGTTCGGTTTGGCGGGACCGAGCAGTTCTTC.

The J gene is TRBJ1-5, the V gene TRBV5-6, with 8 nucleotides matching TRBD1. Per the germline V gene, CDR1 is SGHDT and CDR2 is YYEEEE. V dropped 4 bases and J dropped 7; count of bases not matched to a gene: 10. The CDR3 is 15 residues long. CDR3 nucleotide sequence: TGTGCCAGCAGCATAGCAGGGGGCCAAGGCCAGCCCCAGCATTTT. Protein: CASSIAGGQGQPQHF.

The genes are TRBV5-1 and TRBJ2-3; TRBD1 aligns across 12 bases. From germline, CDR1 is SGHRS and CDR2 YFSETQ. This CDR3 has 16 amino acids. Trimming cost V 2 bases and J 6 bases; bases outside gene matches: 7. CDR3 bases: TGCGCCAGCAGCTTCTCCGGGACAGGGGGCTGGGATACGCAGTATTTT. It encodes CASSFSGTGGWDTQYF.

The chain is built from TRBV9 and TRBJ1-6; D is perhaps TRBD1 (5 bases). This CDR3 spans 14 amino acids. Between the trimmed V and J ends, which lost 6 bases and 10 bases, there was a span of 17 bases. CDR1 is SGDLS and CDR2 is YYNGEE in the germline V gene. CDR3 loop: CASTGAPEGSPLHF. The CDR3 nucleotides read TGTGCCAGCACCGGGGCCCCCGAGGGATCACCCCTCCACTTT.

Of note for this clonotype: This could be a read error, since a much larger clone is one nucleotide away. The J gene is TRBJ2-1, the V gene TRBV20-1, with TRBD2 matching 8 bases. V gave up 1 base and J gave up 13 bases; unmatched junction bases: 12. CDR3 length: 14 residues. Germline CDR1 and CDR2: DFQATT and SNEGSKA (reference sequence). CDR3 sequence: CSARVAGGQETQFF. In nucleotides, the CDR3 is TGCAGTGCTAGAGTGGCGGGAGGCCAAGAGACCCAGTTCTTC.

V and J are TRBV5-6 and TRBJ2-3, with a possible D match to TRBD2 (5 bases). Germline CDR1 is SGHDT and CDR2 is YYEEEE. Deletions cut 4 bases from V and 1 base from J, with 25 bases between. The length of the CDR3 is 19 residues. The CDR3 is CASSDLNFMRAQGTDTQYF. The CDR3 region has the DNA TGTGCCAGCAGCGACCTTAATTTTATGCGGGCCCAGGGCACAGATACGCAGTATTTT.

J is TRBJ1-1 and V is TRBV20-1; maybe TRBD1 (5 bases). Germline V lookup: CDR1 DFQATT, CDR2 SNEGSKA (reference sequence). The length of the CDR3 is 14 residues. Trimming left V 6 bases short and J 1 base short, with 15 bases between. The CDR3 DNA follows: TGCAGTGCCCCGGCGGGACCGACGAACACTGAAGCTTTCTTT. It codes for CSAPAGPTNTEAFF.

The table lists this clonotype with a few counts. The chain combines TRBV7-9 with TRBJ1-1; D ambiguous. Trimming took 1 base from V and 10 from J, leaving 7 bases between them. CDR1 and CDR2 from the germline V gene are SEHNR and FQNEAQ (reference sequence). The CDR3 consists of 11 residues. The CDR3 DNA reads as TGTGCCAGCAGCTTAGACTCGGCAGCTTTCTTT. Protein: CASSLDSAAFF.

The CDR3 is CSAPQARFTGVDTQYF. CDR3 sequence (DNA): TGCAGTGCGCCCCAGGCGCGGTTCACGGGGGTAGATACGCAGTATTTT. V usage is TRBV20-1 and J usage is TRBJ2-3; D possibly corresponds to TRBD2 (6 bases). From germline, CDR1 is DFQATT and CDR2 SNEGSKA (reference sequence). The CDR3 is 16 amino acids. The ends were cut back, 6 bases at V and 5 bases at J, with 24 bases in the middle.

The rearrangement joins TRBV28 to TRBJ1-2, with no clear D. This CDR3 spans 11 amino acids. The germline CDR1 and CDR2 sequences are MDHEN and SYDVKM. V lost 6 bases and J lost 5, with 7 bases in between. CDR3 coding DNA: TGTGCCAGCAGCACTTATTATGGCTACACCTTC. Translation: CASSTYYGYTF.

J is TRBJ1-1 and V is TRBV6-6, with D perhaps matching TRBD1 (5 bases). This CDR3 is 13 amino acids long. V lost 8 bases and J 1 base, leaving 11 bases between the germline ends. Germline values: CDR1 MNHNY, CDR2 SVGAGI (reference sequence). CDR3: CASLQGSNTEAFF. CDR3 bases: TGTGCCAGCTTGCAGGGCTCGAACACTGAAGCTTTCTTT.

The CDR3 here is CASSSSAANYGYTF. The CDR3 bases are TGCGCCAGCAGCTCCTCCGCAGCTAACTATGGCTACACCTTC. This chain uses TRBV5-1 with TRBJ1-2, with no clear D. Germline V CDR1 and CDR2: SGHRS, YFSETQ. V lost 3 bases and J lost 0, with 9 bases in between. CDR3 size: 14 residues. Drawing the rest from reference TRBV5-1 and TRBJ1-2, the complete variable domain is KAGVTQTPRYLIKTRGQQVTLSCSPISGHRSVSWYQQTPGQGLQFLFEYFSETQRNKGNFPGRFSGRQFSNSRSEMNVSTLELGDSALYLCASSSSAANYGYTFGSGTRLTVV.